Listed here is a single TCR beta chain. This specimen belongs to a study of blood T cell repertoires in COVID-19. The wider study: The United States, Italy and Spain were the sources of the acute and convalescent COVID-19 samples.

CDR3 length: 15 residues. Trimming at V came to 5 bases and at J to 6 bases, leaving 8 bases not matched to a gene. Per the germline V gene, CDR1 is SGHVS and CDR2 is FNYEAQ. Measured with immunoSEQ multiplex PCR; TCRdb has only the in-frame clones, and not every one. The repertoire holds around 460,000 clones, with around 90% as singletons. The sequenced sample consisted of peripheral blood. The sequence derives from a man aged 18 to 29 with COVID-19, enrolled during active disease. The chain joins TRBV7-6 to TRBJ1-5, with 9 nucleotides matching TRBD1. The CDR3 protein is CASSPLGQGGQPQHF. CDR3 DNA sequence: TGTGCCAGCAGCCCACTGGGACAGGGTGGTCAGCCCCAGCATTTT.